These 10 T cell receptor beta chains came from one sample sequenced in a study of blood T cell repertoires in COVID-19. Generated by immunoSEQ multiplex PCR, the TCRdb table keeps only in-frame clones and is missing some. In the table there are 84,000 or so clones, 83% of which are singletons. The source material was peripheral blood. The receptors derive from a woman older than 75 with acute or convalescent COVID-19.

This chain connects TRBV30 to TRBJ2-5; TRBD2 agrees at 7 bases. The CDR3 has 12 amino acids. The V gene's germline CDR1 is GTSNPN and CDR2 SVGIG (reference sequence). V was clipped by 3 bases and J by 5 bases; unmatched bases: 3. As DNA, the CDR3 is TGTGCCTGGAGCGGTAGCGGGGAGACCCAGTACTTC. As protein: CAWSGSGETQYF.

The V call is TRBV6-2 or TRBV6-3, the J call TRBJ2-7, with 8 bases lining up with TRBD2. The CDR3 totals 15 residues. From germline, CDR1 is MNHEY and CDR2 SVGEGT. With V trimmed by 4 bases and J by 1 base, 6 bases remained unmatched. CDR3 sequence reads: CASSSTASGSYEQYF. CDR3 nucleotide sequence: TGTGCCAGCAGTTCCACAGCTAGCGGGTCCTACGAGCAGTACTTC.

The CDR3 reads CASSSTWRRNEQFF. The CDR3 bases are TGTGCCAGCAGTTCTACGTGGCGCAGGAATGAGCAGTTCTTC. The chain has TRBV6-5 and TRBJ2-1; D not certain. CDR1 MNHEY and CDR2 SVGAGI come from the germline V gene. The CDR3 length is 14 residues. Trimming left V 4 bases short and J 7 bases short, with 14 bases between.

The chain has TRBV5-1 and TRBJ2-7; D perhaps matches TRBD2 (6 bases). The CDR3 covers 15 residues. The germline CDR1 and CDR2 sequences are SGHRS and YFSETQ. The V end lost 0 bases, the J end lost 1 base, and 11 bases lay between the germline ends. This CDR3 is CASSLGSGLSYEQYF. The CDR3 DNA reads as TGCGCCAGCAGCTTGGGGTCGGGACTTTCCTACGAGCAGTACTTC.

This chain uses TRBV11-2 with TRBJ2-3; TRBD1 aligns across 7 bases. Germline CDR1 reads SGHAT; CDR2 reads FQNNGV. This CDR3 is built from 13 residues. CDR3 region: CALGTAGTDTQYF. CDR3 in DNA: TGTGCGCTGGGGACAGCTGGCACAGATACGCAGTATTTT.

V is TRBV5-1 and J is TRBJ1-2, with D unresolved. V was shortened by 4 bases and J by 2 bases, with 15 bases between the two germline ends. Germline CDR1 and CDR2: SGHRS and YFSETQ. CDR3 size: 15 residues. DNA for the CDR3: TGCGCCAGCAGCCCAGGACTGGTGGTGAACTATGGCTACACCTTC. Translating gives CASSPGLVVNYGYTF.

This rearrangement joins TRBV9 to TRBJ2-1; 12 bases agree with TRBD2. From germline, CDR1 is SGDLS and CDR2 YYNGEE. The CDR3 is 15 amino acids. The trim removed 2 bases at V and 10 bases at J, leaving 7 bases unmatched. The CDR3 DNA follows: TGTGCCAGCAGCGTTGGGACTAGCGGGCCTTTGGAGCAGTTCTTC. This codes for CASSVGTSGPLEQFF.

The gene calls are TRBV2 and TRBJ2-1; D perhaps matches TRBD1 (6 bases). With 5 bases removed from V and 7 bases from J, the gap between germline ends came to 12 bases. The CDR3 loop spans 13 amino acids. Germline CDR1 is SNHLY and CDR2 is FYNNEI. Written as DNA, the CDR3 is TGTGCCAGCAGTCCAGACAGGCAAAATGAGCAGTTCTTC. Translating it yields CASSPDRQNEQFF.

The rearrangement links TRBV2 to TRBJ2-3; no reliable D call. The CDR3 totals 11 residues. The germline gives CDR1 SNHLY, CDR2 FYNNEI. V lost 5 bases to trimming and J lost 2 bases, with 2 bases between them. In DNA form, the CDR3 reads TGTGCCAGCAGTTACACAGATACGCAGTATTTT. It specifies CASSYTDTQYF.

CDR3 in DNA: TGCAGCGTCGCGACTAGCGGGAGCCCTCCCTACGAGCAGTACTTC. The encoded protein is CSVATSGSPPYEQYF. This chain connects TRBV29-1 to TRBJ2-7; 12 bases line up with TRBD2. Trimming at V came to 6 bases and at J to 2 bases, leaving 8 bases not matched to a gene. CDR1 is SQVTM, CDR2 ANQGSEA, per germline. The CDR3 runs to 15 residues.